Below, 9 T cell receptor beta chains from the same sample are listed, as sequenced in a study of control samples from healthy donors and cancer patients. Profiled with immunoSEQ multiplex PCR; TCRdb holds only in-frame clones, not every one. The sample has 170,000 or so clones, 94% seen once. Sequenced sample: blood. The source of these receptors is a woman between 18 and 29 years old in good health.

This clone has a single count. The chain employs TRBV4-3 and TRBJ1-4; D remains unclear. The CDR3 spans 17 residues. Between the trimmed V and J ends, which lost 1 base and 0 bases, there was a span of 12 bases. Germline V gene lookup returns CDR1 LGHNA and CDR2 YSLEER. The CDR3 reads CASSQASLGATNEKLFF. The CDR3 DNA follows: TGCGCCAGCAGCCAAGCAAGCTTAGGCGCAACTAATGAAAAACTGTTTTTT.

This clone was observed a single time. The V call is TRBV3-1 (or the pseudogene TRBV3-2), the J call TRBJ1-2; TRBD1 agrees at 9 bases. The germline CDR1 and CDR2 sequences are LGHDT and YNNKEL (reference sequence). V dropped 3 bases and J dropped 2; count of bases not matched to a gene: 1. The CDR3 totals 14 residues. This chain's CDR3 is CASSHGTGNYGYTF. In DNA, the CDR3 is TGTGCCAGCAGCCACGGGACAGGGAACTATGGCTACACCTTC.

V gene TRBV5-5 combines with J gene TRBJ1-2, with 10 bases lining up with TRBD1. V was pared by 0 bases and J by 7 bases, with 12 bases of the junction left unmatched. This CDR3 is built from 17 residues. The germline CDR1 and CDR2 sequences are SGHKS and YYEKEE (reference sequence). The CDR3 loop is CASSLGSAGTGVSGYTF. For the CDR3, the DNA is TGTGCCAGCAGCTTGGGGTCTGCCGGGACAGGGGTTTCTGGCTACACCTTC.

The chain recombines TRBV5-1 with TRBJ2-2; D is possibly TRBD2 (5 bases). Germline CDR1 and CDR2: SGHRS and YFSETQ. This CDR3 contains 13 residues. Trimming shortened V by 4 bases and J by 8 bases, and 12 bases separated the two germline ends. CDR3 sequence: CASSAVQRGELFF. The CDR3 DNA reads TGCGCCAGCAGCGCCGTCCAGCGGGGGGAGCTGTTTTTT.

This clone appeared once. The CDR3 reads CASRARGNQPQHF. In DNA form, the CDR3 reads TGTGCCAGCAGGGCAAGGGGGAATCAGCCCCAGCATTTT. This rearrangement joins TRBV6-5 to TRBJ1-5; TRBD1 is a possible D gene (6 bases). Trimming pared 6 bases from V and 4 bases from J, leaving 10 bases between. The CDR3 loop spans 13 amino acids. The V gene's germline CDR1 is MNHEY and CDR2 SVGAGI.

V and J are TRBV2 and TRBJ1-2, with TRBD1 as a possible D gene (6 bases). The ends were cut back, 3 bases at V and 13 bases at J, with 18 bases in the middle. Germline V lookup: CDR1 SNHLY, CDR2 FYNNEI. CDR3 length: 13 residues. The CDR3 DNA reads TGTGCCAGCAGTGATATGGGAGGGGGGCGGCTCACCTTC. Its protein product is CASSDMGGGRLTF.

This chain uses TRBV6-5 with TRBJ1-1; D is possibly TRBD1 (6 bases). The CDR3 spans 14 residues. V was pared by 6 bases and J by 5 bases, with 16 bases between. The germline V gene encodes CDR1 MNHEY and CDR2 SVGAGI. CDR3 protein: CASSVTRRGTEAFF. CDR3 DNA sequence: TGTGCCAGCAGCGTGACAAGGAGGGGGACTGAAGCTTTCTTT.

This chain links TRBV13 with TRBJ1-1; tentative D call: TRBD1 (5 bases). The germline gives CDR1 PRHDT, CDR2 FYEKMQ (reference sequence). Between the trimmed V and J ends, which lost 5 bases and 9 bases, there was a span of 19 bases. The CDR3 has 14 amino acids. CDR3 amino acids: CASSRQGQGVKAFF. The CDR3 coding sequence is TGTGCCAGCAGCCGACAAGGGCAGGGAGTGAAAGCTTTCTTT.

The chain employs TRBV28 and TRBJ2-7; D ambiguous. Germline CDR1 MDHEN, CDR2 SYDVKM. Trimming took off 6 bases at V and 1 base at J, with 4 bases between the two ends. CDR3 length: 11 residues. As DNA, the CDR3 is TGTGCCAGCAGCATTTCCTACGAGCAGTACTTC. Its protein is CASSISYEQYF.